The present T cell receptor (beta chain) was sequenced within a study of a mutant IDH1 vaccine in newly diagnosed glioma. Study-wide background: Eight vaccine doses were administered to patients at weeks 1, 3, 5, 7, 11, 15, 19 and 23. Patients arrived already treated with radiotherapy, temozolomide, or both, most having had both.

Germline V gene lookup returns CDR1 SQVTM and CDR2 ANQGSEA. The CDR3 is made up of 8 amino acids. Trimming stripped 5 bases from V and 11 bases from J, with 6 bases between. Profiled with immunoSEQ multiplex PCR; TCRdb holds only in-frame clones, not every one. The repertoire holds tens of thousands of clones, with 90% to 95% as singletons. Study outcomes and limitations: The authors found pseudoprogression apparently unrelated to changes in top peripheral T cell clonotypes. Immune responses arising from the vaccine appeared in about 94% of patients.

With respect to this clone: Its antigen is not identified.

Sample time point: week 5, during vaccination. The content of each vaccine dose was 300 ug of mutant IDH1 20-mer peptide, and topical imiquimod accompanied it. V usage is TRBV29-1 and J usage is TRBJ1-1; the D is unclear. This material consisted of PBMCs, taken from a glioma patient whose treatment included an IDH1 peptide vaccine. The clonotype originates from a woman between 50 and 59 years old with glioma. The CDR3 loop reads CSVPDAFF. CDR3 nucleotide sequence: TGCAGCGTTCCCGACGCTTTCTTT.